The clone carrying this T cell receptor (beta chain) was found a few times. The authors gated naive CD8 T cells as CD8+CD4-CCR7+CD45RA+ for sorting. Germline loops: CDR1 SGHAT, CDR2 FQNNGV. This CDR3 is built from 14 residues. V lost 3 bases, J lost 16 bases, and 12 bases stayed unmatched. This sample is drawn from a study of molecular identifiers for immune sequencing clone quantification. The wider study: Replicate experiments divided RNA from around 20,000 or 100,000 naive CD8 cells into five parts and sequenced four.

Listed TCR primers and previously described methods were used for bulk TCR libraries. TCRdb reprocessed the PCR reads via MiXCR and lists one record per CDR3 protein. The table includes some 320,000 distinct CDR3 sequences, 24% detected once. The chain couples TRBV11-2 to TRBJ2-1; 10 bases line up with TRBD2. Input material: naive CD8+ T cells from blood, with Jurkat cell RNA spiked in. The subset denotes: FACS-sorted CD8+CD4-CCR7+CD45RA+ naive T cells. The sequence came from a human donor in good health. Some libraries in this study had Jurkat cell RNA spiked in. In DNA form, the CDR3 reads TGTGCCAGCAGCTTGGGGGTAGCGGGGGGCCAGGATTTCTTC. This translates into CASSLGVAGGQDFF.